These T cell receptor beta chains were read from a single sample in a study of T cells after yellow fever vaccination. TCRdb fed the 5' RACE reads into MiXCR, producing one record per CDR3 protein. The sample shows 100,000 to 150,000 distinct CDR3 sequences, over 8% of them seen only once. The source was CD8+ T cells sorted from PBMCs, collected on the day of the yellow fever booster vaccination. The receptors were gathered from a young man who received the YFV17D yellow fever vaccine. Each CDR3 is given with its conserved first and last residue. Fields, in order: J gene, V gene, clone size, D gene, CDR3 protein, CDR3 DNA. A D gene is named only where the DNA matches it firmly. Only part of the rows carry a size: once, few, many, or a class if the clone is expanded.

j_gene: TRBJ1-1; v_gene: TRBV4-3; abundance: few; d_gene: NA; CDR3aa: CASSQDMGLAEAFF; CDR3nt: TGCGCCAGCAGCCAAGATATGGGGCTAGCCGAAGCTTTCTTT
j_gene: TRBJ1-1; v_gene: TRBV5-5; abundance: few; d_gene: NA; CDR3aa: CASSPRGRGSVGEAFF; CDR3nt: TGTGCCAGCAGCCCCCGAGGGCGGGGTTCAGTTGGTGAAGCTTTCTTT
j_gene: TRBJ1-1; v_gene: TRBV11-2; abundance: NA; d_gene: NA; CDR3aa: CASSVASEAFF; CDR3nt: TGTGCCAGCAGCGTAGCTTCGGAAGCTTTCTTT
j_gene: TRBJ1-6; v_gene: TRBV6-5; abundance: NA; d_gene: TRBD1; CDR3aa: CASSYQAGTGGSPLHF; CDR3nt: TGTGCCAGCAGTTACCAAGCCGGGACAGGGGGATCACCCCTCCACTTT
j_gene: TRBJ2-7; v_gene: TRBV7-9; abundance: few; d_gene: NA; CDR3aa: CASSSTGGPYEQYF; CDR3nt: TGTGCCAGCAGCTCGACCGGGGGGCCCTACGAGCAGTACTTC
j_gene: TRBJ2-1; v_gene: TRBV5-1; abundance: many; d_gene: NA; CDR3aa: CASSPNSHEQFF; CDR3nt: TGCGCCAGCAGCCCAAACTCCCATGAGCAGTTCTTC
j_gene: TRBJ2-3; v_gene: TRBV6-2/TRBV6-3; abundance: few; d_gene: TRBD2; CDR3aa: CASSQAGLAATDTQYF; CDR3nt: TGTGCCAGCAGCCAGGCCGGCCTAGCGGCCACAGATACGCAGTATTTT
j_gene: TRBJ2-5; v_gene: TRBV6-5; abundance: few; d_gene: NA; CDR3aa: CASTSYGRLETQYF; CDR3nt: TGTGCCAGCACCAGTTATGGGAGATTAGAGACCCAGTACTTC
j_gene: TRBJ1-2; v_gene: TRBV20-1; abundance: NA; d_gene: NA; CDR3aa: CSAYSYRYGYTF; CDR3nt: TGCAGTGCTTACAGTTATCGCTATGGCTACACCTTC
j_gene: TRBJ2-5; v_gene: TRBV7-2; abundance: many; d_gene: NA; CDR3aa: CASSLSWGRSETQYF; CDR3nt: TGTGCCAGCAGCCTTAGTTGGGGCAGGTCAGAGACCCAGTACTTC
j_gene: TRBJ1-2; v_gene: TRBV6-6; abundance: NA; d_gene: NA; CDR3aa: CASSWDIGLSYGYTF; CDR3nt: TGTGCCAGCAGTTGGGACATCGGGTTAAGCTATGGCTACACCTTC
j_gene: TRBJ2-1; v_gene: TRBV6-5; abundance: many; d_gene: TRBD1; CDR3aa: CASSYSGDRVGEQFF; CDR3nt: TGTGCCAGCAGTTACTCGGGGGACAGGGTAGGGGAGCAGTTCTTC
j_gene: TRBJ1-1; v_gene: TRBV4-3; abundance: few; d_gene: NA; CDR3aa: CASSQDPGPAEAFF; CDR3nt: TGCGCCAGCAGCCAAGATCCGGGACCAGCTGAAGCTTTCTTT
j_gene: TRBJ1-6; v_gene: TRBV4-1; abundance: many; d_gene: NA; CDR3aa: CASSPRSSYNSPLHF; CDR3nt: TGCGCCAGCAGCCCGAGGAGCTCCTATAATTCACCCCTCCACTTT
j_gene: TRBJ2-3; v_gene: TRBV29-1; abundance: few; d_gene: TRBD1; CDR3aa: CSVGSVLVPGQGFTDTQYF; CDR3nt: TGCAGCGTTGGCTCCGTGTTGGTGCCGGGACAGGGATTCACAGATACGCAGTATTTT
j_gene: TRBJ2-1; v_gene: TRBV20-1; abundance: many; d_gene: TRBD2; CDR3aa: CSATTSGGSFYNEQFF; CDR3nt: TGCAGTGCTACGACTAGCGGGGGGTCATTCTACAATGAGCAGTTCTTC
j_gene: TRBJ1-1; v_gene: TRBV12-3/TRBV12-4; abundance: many; d_gene: NA; CDR3aa: CASSLAWGTEAFF; CDR3nt: TGTGCCAGCAGTTTAGCGTGGGGCACTGAAGCTTTCTTT
j_gene: TRBJ1-1; v_gene: TRBV12-3/TRBV12-4; abundance: NA; d_gene: TRBD1; CDR3aa: CASSLSQGVRYTEAFF; CDR3nt: TGTGCCAGCAGTTTAAGCCAGGGGGTACGCTACACTGAAGCTTTCTTT
j_gene: TRBJ2-4; v_gene: TRBV11-2; abundance: NA; d_gene: NA; CDR3aa: CASSPQGIAKNIQYF; CDR3nt: TGTGCCAGCAGCCCCCAGGGGATAGCCAAAAACATTCAGTACTTC
j_gene: TRBJ2-1; v_gene: TRBV6-1; abundance: NA; d_gene: NA; CDR3aa: CASKSLRIQDYNEQFF; CDR3nt: TGTGCCAGCAAAAGCCTCAGGATCCAAGACTACAATGAGCAGTTCTTC
j_gene: TRBJ2-1; v_gene: TRBV12-3/TRBV12-4; abundance: NA; d_gene: TRBD2; CDR3aa: CASSFRSSGDYNEQFF; CDR3nt: TGTGCCAGCAGTTTCCGCTCTAGCGGGGACTACAATGAGCAGTTCTTC
j_gene: TRBJ2-4; v_gene: TRBV6-5; abundance: many; d_gene: NA; CDR3aa: CASSPVGGRWGNIQYF; CDR3nt: TGTGCCAGCAGCCCGGTGGGGGGGCGATGGGGAAACATTCAGTACTTC
j_gene: TRBJ1-5; v_gene: TRBV7-6; abundance: NA; d_gene: NA; CDR3aa: CASSSSHGQPQHF; CDR3nt: TGTGCCAGCAGCTCCAGTCACGGACAGCCCCAGCATTTT
j_gene: TRBJ2-2; v_gene: TRBV6-5; abundance: NA; d_gene: NA; CDR3aa: CASSYRTGELFF; CDR3nt: TGTGCCAGCAGTTACCGCACCGGGGAGCTGTTTTTT
j_gene: TRBJ1-1; v_gene: TRBV6-4; abundance: NA; d_gene: NA; CDR3aa: CASSDSRNTEAFF; CDR3nt: TGTGCCAGCAGTGACTCCCGAAACACTGAAGCTTTCTTT
j_gene: TRBJ2-1; v_gene: TRBV6-1; abundance: NA; d_gene: NA; CDR3aa: CASSDLSGTSSYNEQFF; CDR3nt: TGTGCCAGCAGTGACCTTAGCGGAACGAGCTCCTACAATGAGCAGTTCTTC
j_gene: TRBJ2-7; v_gene: TRBV4-1; abundance: many; d_gene: NA; CDR3aa: CASSQVPSGSYEQYF; CDR3nt: TGCGCCAGCAGCCAAGTTCCGTCGGGCTCCTACGAGCAGTACTTC
j_gene: TRBJ1-5; v_gene: TRBV19; abundance: few; d_gene: NA; CDR3aa: CASSPYGNQPQHF; CDR3nt: TGTGCCAGTAGCCCATATGGGAATCAGCCCCAGCATTTT
j_gene: TRBJ2-7; v_gene: TRBV29-1; abundance: many; d_gene: NA; CDR3aa: CSVVPREAYEQYF; CDR3nt: TGCAGCGTTGTTCCCAGGGAAGCCTACGAGCAGTACTTC
j_gene: TRBJ1-3; v_gene: TRBV4-3; abundance: few; d_gene: TRBD1; CDR3aa: CASSQDGDRGSGNTIYF; CDR3nt: TGCGCCAGCAGCCAAGATGGAGACAGGGGCTCTGGAAACACCATATATTTT
j_gene: TRBJ2-1; v_gene: TRBV7-8; abundance: NA; d_gene: NA; CDR3aa: CASSLASATTGEQFF; CDR3nt: TGTGCCAGCAGCTTAGCGTCAGCGACGACGGGTGAGCAGTTCTTC
j_gene: TRBJ2-4; v_gene: TRBV6-5; abundance: NA; d_gene: NA; CDR3aa: CASSSVAENIQYF; CDR3nt: TGTGCCAGCAGTTCGGTCGCCGAAAACATTCAGTACTTC
j_gene: TRBJ1-2; v_gene: TRBV20-1; abundance: NA; d_gene: TRBD1; CDR3aa: CSARDPQGAYGYTF; CDR3nt: TGCAGTGCTAGAGATCCCCAGGGGGCTTATGGCTACACCTTC
j_gene: TRBJ2-3; v_gene: TRBV3-1; abundance: NA; d_gene: NA; CDR3aa: CASSQDIARAVDPTQYF; CDR3nt: TGTGCCAGCAGCCAAGATATCGCCAGGGCCGTTGACCCTACGCAGTATTTT
j_gene: TRBJ2-1; v_gene: TRBV10-3; abundance: many; d_gene: TRBD2; CDR3aa: CAISESPQRGGNEQFF; CDR3nt: TGTGCCATCAGTGAGTCGCCCCAGCGGGGAGGTAATGAGCAGTTCTTC
j_gene: TRBJ2-1; v_gene: TRBV28; abundance: few; d_gene: NA; CDR3aa: CASSSVRDRGGENEQFF; CDR3nt: TGTGCCAGCAGTTCCGTAAGGGACCGGGGAGGTGAGAATGAGCAGTTCTTC
j_gene: TRBJ1-5; v_gene: TRBV19; abundance: NA; d_gene: NA; CDR3aa: CASSQTSNQPQHF; CDR3nt: TGTGCCAGTAGCCAGACAAGCAATCAGCCCCAGCATTTT
j_gene: TRBJ2-5; v_gene: TRBV4-1; abundance: many; d_gene: NA; CDR3aa: CASSQVDSVETQYF; CDR3nt: TGCGCCAGCAGCCAAGTCGATAGCGTGGAGACCCAGTACTTC
j_gene: TRBJ2-3; v_gene: TRBV4-1; abundance: few; d_gene: TRBD1; CDR3aa: CASSQAPGQGPDTQYF; CDR3nt: TGCGCCAGCAGCCAAGCTCCGGGACAGGGGCCAGATACGCAGTATTTT
j_gene: TRBJ2-5; v_gene: TRBV29-1; abundance: NA; d_gene: TRBD2; CDR3aa: CSVMGLAGSGEETQYF; CDR3nt: TGCAGCGTTATGGGACTAGCGGGGTCTGGCGAAGAGACCCAGTACTTC
j_gene: TRBJ2-1; v_gene: TRBV7-3; abundance: few; d_gene: NA; CDR3aa: CASSSSPGNEQFF; CDR3nt: TGTGCCAGCAGCTCGTCCCCTGGGAATGAGCAGTTCTTC
j_gene: TRBJ2-5; v_gene: TRBV14; abundance: few; d_gene: TRBD1; CDR3aa: CASSQDPYGDRGRLETQYF; CDR3nt: TGTGCCAGCAGCCAAGATCCGTATGGGGACAGGGGGCGCCTGGAGACCCAGTACTTC
j_gene: TRBJ2-2; v_gene: TRBV4-3; abundance: NA; d_gene: TRBD2; CDR3aa: CASSQIAGGRTGELFF; CDR3nt: TGCGCCAGCAGCCAAATAGCGGGGGGTCGCACCGGGGAGCTGTTTTTT
j_gene: TRBJ1-2; v_gene: TRBV9; abundance: NA; d_gene: TRBD1; CDR3aa: CASSVYDRGSGYTF; CDR3nt: TGTGCCAGCAGCGTCTATGACAGGGGATCTGGCTACACCTTC
j_gene: TRBJ1-1; v_gene: TRBV2; abundance: few; d_gene: NA; CDR3aa: CASKWEAFTEAFF; CDR3nt: TGTGCCAGCAAGTGGGAGGCGTTCACTGAAGCTTTCTTT
j_gene: TRBJ2-2; v_gene: TRBV4-3; abundance: few; d_gene: TRBD1; CDR3aa: CASSPAQGGGELFF; CDR3nt: TGCGCCAGCAGCCCCGCACAGGGGGGCGGGGAGCTGTTTTTT
j_gene: TRBJ1-3; v_gene: TRBV4-1; abundance: NA; d_gene: NA; CDR3aa: CASSQAEISGNTIYF; CDR3nt: TGCGCCAGCAGCCAAGCGGAGATCTCTGGAAACACCATATATTTT
j_gene: TRBJ2-2; v_gene: TRBV12-5; abundance: NA; d_gene: NA; CDR3aa: CASGLDGRELFF; CDR3nt: TGTGCTAGTGGTTTAGACGGGAGGGAGCTGTTTTTT
j_gene: TRBJ2-6; v_gene: TRBV15; abundance: few; d_gene: NA; CDR3aa: CATSRGGSGANVLTF; CDR3nt: TGTGCCACCAGCAGAGGAGGCTCTGGGGCCAACGTCCTGACTTTC